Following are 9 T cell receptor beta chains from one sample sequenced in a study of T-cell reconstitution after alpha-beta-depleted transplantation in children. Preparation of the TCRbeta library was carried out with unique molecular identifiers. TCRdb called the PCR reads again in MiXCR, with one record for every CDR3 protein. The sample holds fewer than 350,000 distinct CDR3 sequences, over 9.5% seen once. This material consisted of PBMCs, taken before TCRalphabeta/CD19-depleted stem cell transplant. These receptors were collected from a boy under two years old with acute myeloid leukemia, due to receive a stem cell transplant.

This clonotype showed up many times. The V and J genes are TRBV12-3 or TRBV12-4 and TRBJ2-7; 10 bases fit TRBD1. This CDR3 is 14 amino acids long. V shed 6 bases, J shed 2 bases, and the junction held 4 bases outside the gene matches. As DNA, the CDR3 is TGTGCCAGCAGACCGGGACAGGGGCCCTACGAGCAGTACTTC. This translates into CASRPGQGPYEQYF.

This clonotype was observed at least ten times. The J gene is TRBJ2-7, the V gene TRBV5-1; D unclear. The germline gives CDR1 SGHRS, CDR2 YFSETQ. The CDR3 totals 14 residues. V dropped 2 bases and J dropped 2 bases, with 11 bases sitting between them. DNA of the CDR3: TGCGCCAGCAGCTTTGGTTGGGCCCCCTACGAGCAGTACTTC. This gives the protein CASSFGWAPYEQYF.

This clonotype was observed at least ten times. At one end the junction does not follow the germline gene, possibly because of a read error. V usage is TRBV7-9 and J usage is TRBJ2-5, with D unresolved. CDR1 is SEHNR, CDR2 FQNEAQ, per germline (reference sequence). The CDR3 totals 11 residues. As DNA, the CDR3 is TGCGCCAGCAGCTTGACAGAGACCCAGTACTTC. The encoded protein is CASSLTETQYF.

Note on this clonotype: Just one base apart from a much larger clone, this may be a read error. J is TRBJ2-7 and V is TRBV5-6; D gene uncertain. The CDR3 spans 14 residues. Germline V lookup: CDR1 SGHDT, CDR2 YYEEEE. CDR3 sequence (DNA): TGTGCCAGCAGCTTGGGGCAGGACCCCTACGACCAGTACTTC. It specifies CASSLGQDPYDQYF.

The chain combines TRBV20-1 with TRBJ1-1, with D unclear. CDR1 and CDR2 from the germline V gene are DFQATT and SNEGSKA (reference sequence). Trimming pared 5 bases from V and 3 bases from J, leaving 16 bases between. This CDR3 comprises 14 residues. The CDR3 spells CSALPRTQHTEAFF. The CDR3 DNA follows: TGCAGTGCTCTTCCGAGGACCCAGCACACTGAAGCTTTCTTT.

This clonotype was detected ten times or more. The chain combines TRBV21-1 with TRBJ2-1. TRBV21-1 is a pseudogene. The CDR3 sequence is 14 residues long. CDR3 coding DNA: TGTGCCAGCAGCAAAGCTGGATGGCTTCGGGAGCAGTTCTTC. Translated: CASSKAGWLREQFF.

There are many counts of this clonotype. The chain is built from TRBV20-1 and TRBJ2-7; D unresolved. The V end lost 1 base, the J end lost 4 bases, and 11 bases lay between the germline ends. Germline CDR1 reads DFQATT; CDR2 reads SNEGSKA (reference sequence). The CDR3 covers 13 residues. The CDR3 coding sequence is TGCAGTGCTAGAGTGGGTTCCTTTTACGAGCAGTACTTC. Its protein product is CSARVGSFYEQYF.

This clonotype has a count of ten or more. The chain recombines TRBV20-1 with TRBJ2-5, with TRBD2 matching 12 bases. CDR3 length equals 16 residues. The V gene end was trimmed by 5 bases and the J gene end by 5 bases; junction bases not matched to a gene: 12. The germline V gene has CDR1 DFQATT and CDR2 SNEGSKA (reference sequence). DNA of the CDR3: TGCAGTGCTCCTAAAATTCTAGCGGGGGGGCCGGAGACCCAGTACTTC. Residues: CSAPKILAGGPETQYF.

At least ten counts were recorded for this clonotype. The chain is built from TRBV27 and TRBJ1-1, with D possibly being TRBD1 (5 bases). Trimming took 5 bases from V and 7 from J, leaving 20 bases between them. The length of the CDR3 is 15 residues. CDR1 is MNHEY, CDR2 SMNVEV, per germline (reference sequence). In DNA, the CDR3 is TGTGCCAGCAGTACTCTCCGGGGCTCGGTCAATGAAGCTTTCTTT. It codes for CASSTLRGSVNEAFF.